The entry below gives a single T cell receptor (beta chain) sequence along with its context. Its antigen is currently unknown. Assay used: immunoSEQ multiplex PCR; TCRdb lists only in-frame clones, some missing. Of 55,000 to 80,000 clones in the sample, about 89% were seen once. The data were obtained in a study of OX40 agonist ivuxolimab in advanced cancers. General study findings and limits: Patients who responded partially at 0.1-3.0 mg/kg showed clonal expansion ranking among the lowest.

The TCR was taken from an adult with an advanced solid tumor such as melanoma, head and neck, liver or kidney cancer. The sequencing here drew on CD4+ or CD8+ T cells sorted from blood, taken in a trial of the OX40 agonist ivuxolimab.

CDR3 loop: CASRASGSANTGELFF. The CDR3 bases are TGTGCCAGCAGGGCAAGCGGGAGCGCTAACACCGGGGAGCTGTTTTTT. The rearrangement links TRBV7-3 to TRBJ2-2; 8 positions match TRBD2. Germline trimming cut 6 bases from V and 2 bases from J; bases unmatched to any gene: 8. Germline V gene sequence: CDR1 SGHTA, CDR2 FQGTGA. The CDR3 runs 16 residues.